A selection of T cell receptor beta chains follows, all from one sample in a study of chemoradiotherapy in HPV16-positive cancers. Assay: immunoSEQ multiplex PCR; the TCRdb copy retains only in-frame clones and omits some. The sample has around 33,000 clones, 85% to 90% seen once. The material sequenced was blood, taken from a patient who underwent chemoradiotherapy. The receptors were gathered from a human donor with HPV-associated anogenital cancer. The CDR3 runs from the conserved cysteine through the conserved F or W. Fields, in order: J gene, V gene, D gene, CDR3 protein. The D gene is left open where the match is weak.

TRBJ1-4,TRBV14,TRBD1,CASSQDWGTAYEKLFF
TRBJ2-2,TRBV6-5,.,CASSYGDPGELFF
TRBJ2-3,TRBV5-1,TRBD2,CASSLGTSGGELTQYF
TRBJ1-1,TRBV5-1,.,CASSLGESTEAFF
TRBJ1-5,TRBV2,TRBD1,CASSETGGDGQPQHF
TRBJ1-3,TRBV28,.,CASYLQGTGNTIYF
TRBJ2-7,TRBV19,TRBD2,CASTGEGAYEQYF
TRBJ2-5,TRBV28,.,CASSLGAAGMGETQYF
TRBJ1-1,TRBV5-8,.,CASPNNWVRVGRNTEAFF
TRBJ2-1,TRBV11-2,.,CASTLVAVGYNEQFF
TRBJ1-1,TRBV10-2,.,CASSESGQNTEAFF
TRBJ2-6,TRBV5-4,TRBD1,CASSTQGSGANVLTF
TRBJ1-3,TRBV7-8,.,CASSLSGTGNTIYF
TRBJ1-2,TRBV15,TRBD1,CATSRDQGAFGYTF
TRBJ1-1,TRBV6-5,TRBD1,CASSYSAGGTEAFF
TRBJ1-1,TRBV6-1,.,CASSERAGDTEAFF
TRBJ1-2,TRBV7-9,.,CASSLASAAYGYTF
TRBJ1-2,TRBV7-7,.,CASSLAPSVLNYGYTF
TRBJ2-1,TRBV7-6,.,CASSLAGGREQFF
TRBJ2-6,TRBV9,.,CASSVQQSGANVLTF
TRBJ2-5,TRBV18,TRBD2,CASSPGLAGETQYF
TRBJ1-5,TRBV7-6,TRBD1,CASSIQGAAFYSNQPQHF
TRBJ1-1,TRBV5-1,.,CASGGAFRTEAFF
TRBJ1-1,TRBV7-9,TRBD1,CASSHSRGANTEAFF
TRBJ1-5,TRBV6-5,TRBD1,CASSKRQGGNQPQHF
TRBJ2-7,TRBV4-2,.,CASSQEGSAQTYEQYF
TRBJ1-4,TRBV7-9,TRBD1,CASSSTGSDEKLFF
TRBJ2-5,TRBV11-2,.,CASSFTTGFGETQYF
TRBJ2-3,TRBV6-5,TRBD1,CASSYSTGEGTDTQYF
TRBJ1-6,TRBV5-1,TRBD1,CASRDERQGANSPLHF
TRBJ1-2,TRBV27,.,CASRATYYGYTF
TRBJ1-2,TRBV19,.,CASSPLSEGTPGYTF
TRBJ2-1,TRBV7-9,.,CASSRQGFTEQFF
TRBJ1-1,TRBV28,.,CASSFIRRNTEAFF
TRBJ1-4,TRBV29-1,.,CSVEGRQTNEKLFF
TRBJ1-1,TRBV6-4,TRBD1,CASRAEQGVDTEAFF
TRBJ1-2,TRBV5-6,.,CASSFQDSLYGYTF
TRBJ1-1,TRBV6-5,.,CASTQGWSTEAFF
TRBJ2-5,TRBV7-8,TRBD1,CASSLEGQGPLETQYF
TRBJ2-2,TRBV6-1,TRBD1,CASKWDRNTGELFF
TRBJ2-7,TRBV11-2,.,CASSLGYADYEQYF
TRBJ1-2,TRBV5-1,.,CASSQDRPHYGYTF
TRBJ2-7,TRBV27,.,CASRIILGAAYEQYF
TRBJ1-6,TRBV6-5,.,CASSIQNYSPLHF
TRBJ1-3,TRBV19,.,CASRPTGSGNTIYF
TRBJ1-1,TRBV7-2,.,CASSLAQGGSGTEAFF
TRBJ1-3,TRBV14,TRBD1,CASSQGDSGNTIYF
TRBJ1-6,TRBV7-8,.,CASSWVNSPLHF
TRBJ2-7,TRBV6-4,.,CASSVHHTTDPYEQYF
TRBJ1-1,TRBV2,.,CASSYLPDVAFF
TRBJ1-2,TRBV5-1,TRBD1,CASSLEGQGAGYTF
TRBJ1-1,TRBV19,TRBD1,CASTPGAGGVTEAFF
TRBJ2-7,TRBV19,.,CASSTAVGSYEQYF
TRBJ2-1,TRBV5-1,TRBD2,CASSGGSSYNEQFF
TRBJ1-1,TRBV6-1,.,CASSEALGGNTEAFF
TRBJ2-4,TRBV7-2,.,CASSFSTGPKNIQYF
TRBJ2-1,TRBV14,TRBD2,CASSYAGGRNEQFF